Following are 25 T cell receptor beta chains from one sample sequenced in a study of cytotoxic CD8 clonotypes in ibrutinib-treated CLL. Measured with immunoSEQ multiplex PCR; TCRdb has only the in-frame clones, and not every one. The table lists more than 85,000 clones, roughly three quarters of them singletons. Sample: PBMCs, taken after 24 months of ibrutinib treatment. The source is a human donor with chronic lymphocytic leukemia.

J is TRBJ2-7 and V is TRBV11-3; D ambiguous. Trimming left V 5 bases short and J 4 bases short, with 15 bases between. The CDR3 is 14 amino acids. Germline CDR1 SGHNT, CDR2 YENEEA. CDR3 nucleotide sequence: TGTGCCAGCAGCGAAACGAGTTCTGGTTACGAGCAGTACTTC. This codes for CASSETSSGYEQYF.

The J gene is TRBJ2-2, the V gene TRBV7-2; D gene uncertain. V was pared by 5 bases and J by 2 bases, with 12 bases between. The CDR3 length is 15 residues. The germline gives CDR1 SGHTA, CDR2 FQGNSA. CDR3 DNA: TGTGCCAGCAGCCTAGAACCCATTAACACCGGGGAGCTGTTTTTT. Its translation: CASSLEPINTGELFF.

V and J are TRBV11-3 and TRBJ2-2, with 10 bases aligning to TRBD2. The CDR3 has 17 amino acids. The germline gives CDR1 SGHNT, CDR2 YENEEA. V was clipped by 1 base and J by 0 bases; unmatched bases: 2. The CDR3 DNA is TGTGCCAGCAGCTTAGGAGCGGGAGGGCCGAACACCGGGGAGCTGTTTTTT. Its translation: CASSLGAGGPNTGELFF.

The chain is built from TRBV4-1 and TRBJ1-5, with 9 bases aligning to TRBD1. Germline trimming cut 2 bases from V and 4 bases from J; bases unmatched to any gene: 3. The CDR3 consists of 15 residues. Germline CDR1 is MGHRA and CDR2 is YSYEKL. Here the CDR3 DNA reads TGCGCCAGCAGCCAACAGGGACAGGGAAATCAGCCCCAGCATTTT. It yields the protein CASSQQGQGNQPQHF.

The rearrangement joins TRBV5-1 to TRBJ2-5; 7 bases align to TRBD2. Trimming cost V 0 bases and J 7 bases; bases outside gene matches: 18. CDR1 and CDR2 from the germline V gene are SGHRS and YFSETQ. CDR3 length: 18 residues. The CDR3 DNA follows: TGCGCCAGCAGCTTGGATCGGGAGGCGGGGGTCCGTGGGGGGACCCAGTACTTC. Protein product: CASSLDREAGVRGGTQYF.

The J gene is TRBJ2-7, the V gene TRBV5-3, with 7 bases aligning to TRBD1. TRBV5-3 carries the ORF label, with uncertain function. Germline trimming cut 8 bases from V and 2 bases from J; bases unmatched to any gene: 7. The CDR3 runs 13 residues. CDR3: CASSRTGPYEQYF. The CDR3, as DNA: TGTGCCAGCAGCAGGACAGGACCCTACGAGCAGTACTTC.

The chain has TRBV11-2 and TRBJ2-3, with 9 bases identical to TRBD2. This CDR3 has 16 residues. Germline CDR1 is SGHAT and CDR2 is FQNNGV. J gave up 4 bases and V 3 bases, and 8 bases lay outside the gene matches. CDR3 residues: CASSFGAGGPADTQYF. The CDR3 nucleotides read TGTGCCAGCAGCTTTGGGGCGGGAGGGCCCGCAGATACGCAGTATTTT.

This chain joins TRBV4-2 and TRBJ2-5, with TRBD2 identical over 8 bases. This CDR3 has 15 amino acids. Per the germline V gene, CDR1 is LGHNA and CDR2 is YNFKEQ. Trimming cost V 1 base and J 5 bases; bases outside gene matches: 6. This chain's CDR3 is CASSQAAGVGETQYF. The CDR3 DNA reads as TGTGCCAGCAGCCAAGCAGCGGGGGTGGGGGAGACCCAGTACTTC.

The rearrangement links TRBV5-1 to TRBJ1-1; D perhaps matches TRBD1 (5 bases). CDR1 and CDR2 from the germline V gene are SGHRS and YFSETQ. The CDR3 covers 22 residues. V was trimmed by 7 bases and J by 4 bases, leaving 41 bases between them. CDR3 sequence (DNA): TGCGCCAGCCAGGACGAAGACGCCCTGGACAATGATACCGGACTTTTCGGCACTGAAGCTTTCTTT. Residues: CASQDEDALDNDTGLFGTEAFF.

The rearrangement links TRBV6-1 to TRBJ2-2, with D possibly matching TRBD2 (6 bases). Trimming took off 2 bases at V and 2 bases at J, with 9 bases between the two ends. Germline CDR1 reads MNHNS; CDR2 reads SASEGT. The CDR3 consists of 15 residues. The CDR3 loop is CASSEMAGNTGELFF. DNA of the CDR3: TGTGCCAGCAGTGAAATGGCGGGAAACACCGGGGAGCTGTTTTTT.

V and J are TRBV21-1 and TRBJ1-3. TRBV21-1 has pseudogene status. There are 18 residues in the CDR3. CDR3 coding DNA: TGTGCCAGCAGCAAACTTCGGGCAGGCGATCTCTCTGGAAACACCATATATTTT. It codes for CASSKLRAGDLSGNTIYF.

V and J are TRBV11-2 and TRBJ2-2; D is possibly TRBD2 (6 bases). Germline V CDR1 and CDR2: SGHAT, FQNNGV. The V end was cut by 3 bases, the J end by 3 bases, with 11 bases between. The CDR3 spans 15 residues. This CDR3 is CASSFQRAHTGELFF. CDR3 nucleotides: TGTGCCAGCAGCTTCCAGCGGGCACACACCGGGGAGCTGTTTTTT.

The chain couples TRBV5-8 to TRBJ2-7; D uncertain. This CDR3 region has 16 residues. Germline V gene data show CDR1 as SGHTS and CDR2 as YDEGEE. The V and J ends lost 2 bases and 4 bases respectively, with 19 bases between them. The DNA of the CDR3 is TGTGCCAGCAGCTTAGACACCCAGTACCCTGCTTACGAGCAGTACTTC. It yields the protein CASSLDTQYPAYEQYF.

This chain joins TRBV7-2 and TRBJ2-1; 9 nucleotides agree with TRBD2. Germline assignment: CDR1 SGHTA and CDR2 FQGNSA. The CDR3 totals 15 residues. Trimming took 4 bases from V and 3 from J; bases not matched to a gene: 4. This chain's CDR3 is CASSSAGGNYNEQFF. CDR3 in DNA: TGTGCCAGCAGCTCAGCGGGAGGAAACTACAATGAGCAGTTCTTC.

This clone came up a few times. For the CDR3, the DNA is TGTGCCAGCAGCTTGGGAAAGGGGGGTATGGAGTACGAGCAGTACTTC. It translates to CASSLGKGGMEYEQYF. V and J are TRBV5-8 and TRBJ2-7, with D perhaps assigned TRBD1 or TRBD2 (6 bases each). The germline CDR1 and CDR2 sequences are SGHTS and YDEGEE. V was trimmed by 0 bases and J by 4 bases, leaving 17 bases between them. The length of the CDR3 is 16 residues.

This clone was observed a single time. The CDR3 nucleotides are TGTGCCAGCAGTCGGGTAGCGGGAGGTGGTGAGCAGTTCTTC. Translation gives CASSRVAGGGEQFF. The chain couples TRBV28 to TRBJ2-1; TRBD2 matches 10 bases. The germline gives CDR1 MDHEN, CDR2 SYDVKM. This CDR3 spans 14 amino acids. With 5 bases clipped from V and 9 bases from J, the junction kept 7 bases outside the gene matches.

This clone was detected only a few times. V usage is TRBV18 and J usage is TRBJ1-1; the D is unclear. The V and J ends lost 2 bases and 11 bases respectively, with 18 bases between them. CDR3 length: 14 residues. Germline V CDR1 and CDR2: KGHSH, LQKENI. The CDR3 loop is CASSPSRGGNGAFF. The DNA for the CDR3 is TGTGCCAGCTCACCATCGCGAGGAGGCAATGGGGCTTTCTTT.

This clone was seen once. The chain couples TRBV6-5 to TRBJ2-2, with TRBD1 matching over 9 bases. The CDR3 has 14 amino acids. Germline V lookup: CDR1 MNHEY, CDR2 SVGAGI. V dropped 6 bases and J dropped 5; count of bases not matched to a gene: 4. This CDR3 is CASSRDRVTGELFF. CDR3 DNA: TGTGCCAGCAGCCGGGACAGGGTAACCGGGGAGCTGTTTTTT.

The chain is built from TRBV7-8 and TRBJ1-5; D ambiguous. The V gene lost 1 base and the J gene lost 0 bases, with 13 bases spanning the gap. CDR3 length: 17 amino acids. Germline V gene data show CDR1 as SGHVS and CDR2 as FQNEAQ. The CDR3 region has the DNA TGTGCCAGCAGCTTAGTGGGGTTTGGAGATAGCAATCAGCCCCAGCATTTT. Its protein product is CASSLVGFGDSNQPQHF. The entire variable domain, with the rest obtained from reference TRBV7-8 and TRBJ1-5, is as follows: GAGVSQSPRYKVAKRGQDVALRCDPISGHVSLFWYQQALGQGPEFLTYFQNEAQLDKSGLPSDRFFAERPEGSVSTLKIQRTQQEDSAVYLCASSLVGFGDSNQPQHFGDGTRLSIL.

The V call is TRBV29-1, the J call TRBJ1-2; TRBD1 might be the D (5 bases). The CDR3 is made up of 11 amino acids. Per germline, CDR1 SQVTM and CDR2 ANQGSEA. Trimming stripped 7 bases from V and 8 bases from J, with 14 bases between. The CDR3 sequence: CSETTGGGYTF. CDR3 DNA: TGCAGCGAGACCACAGGTGGAGGCTACACCTTC.

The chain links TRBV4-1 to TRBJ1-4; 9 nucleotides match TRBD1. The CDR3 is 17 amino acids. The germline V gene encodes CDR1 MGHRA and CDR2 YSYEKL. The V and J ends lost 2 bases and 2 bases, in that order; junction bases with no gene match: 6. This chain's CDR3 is CASSQPDRGATNEKLFF. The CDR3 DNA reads TGCGCCAGCAGCCAACCCGACAGGGGGGCGACTAATGAAAAACTGTTTTTT.

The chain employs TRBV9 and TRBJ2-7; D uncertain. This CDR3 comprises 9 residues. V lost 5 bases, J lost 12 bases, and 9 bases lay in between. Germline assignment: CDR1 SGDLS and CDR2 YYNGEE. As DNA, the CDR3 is TGTGCCAGCAGTAGACGGAGGTACTTC. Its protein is CASSRRRYF.

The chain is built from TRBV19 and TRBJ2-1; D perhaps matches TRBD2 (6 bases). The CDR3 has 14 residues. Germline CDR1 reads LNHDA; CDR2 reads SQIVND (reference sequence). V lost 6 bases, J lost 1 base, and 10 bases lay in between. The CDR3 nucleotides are TGTGCCAGTAGAGGGACTGATTCCTACAATGAGCAGTTCTTC. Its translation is CASRGTDSYNEQFF.

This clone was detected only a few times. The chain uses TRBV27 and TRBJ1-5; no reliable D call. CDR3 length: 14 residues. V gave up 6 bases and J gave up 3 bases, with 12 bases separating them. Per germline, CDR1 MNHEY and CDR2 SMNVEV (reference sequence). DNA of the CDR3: TGTGCCAGCAGCTTACACGGGCCCAATCAGCCCCAGCATTTT. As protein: CASSLHGPNQPQHF.

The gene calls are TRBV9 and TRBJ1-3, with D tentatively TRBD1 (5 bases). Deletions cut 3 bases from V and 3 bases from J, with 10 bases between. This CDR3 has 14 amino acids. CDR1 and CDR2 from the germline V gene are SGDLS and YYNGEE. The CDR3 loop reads CASSGGAFGNTIYF. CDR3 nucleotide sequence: TGTGCCAGCAGCGGTGGGGCGTTTGGAAACACCATATATTTT.